The rows below give T cell receptor beta chains drawn from one sample of a study of shared clonotypes between healthy human individuals. The assay was immunoSEQ multiplex PCR, and TCRdb's table has in-frame clones only and misses some. The data hold about 2 million clones, with about 95% observed a single time. The sample comprised naive CD8+ T cells sorted from blood. Receptors were obtained from a man younger than 30 in good health. CDR3s include the opening cysteine and the closing phenylalanine or tryptophan. Each record gives: V gene, J gene, clone size, D gene, CDR3 DNA, CDR3 protein. A D gene is named only where the DNA matches it firmly. Not all rows give a size; the values are once, few, many and, for expanded clones, a class.

V gene: TRBV9
J gene: TRBJ2-6
clone size: NA
D gene: NA
CDR3 DNA: TGTGCCAGCAGTGACTCCGCAGCCCAACATGGCGAGGGGGCCAACGTCCTGACTTTC
CDR3 protein: CASSDSAAQHGEGANVLTF

V gene: TRBV28
J gene: TRBJ2-3
clone size: NA
D gene: TRBD1
CDR3 DNA: TGTGCCAGCAGCTCCTACGTACAGGGGTGGGCAGATACGCAGTATTTT
CDR3 protein: CASSSYVQGWADTQYF

V gene: TRBV11-2
J gene: TRBJ2-7
clone size: NA
D gene: NA
CDR3 DNA: TGTGCCAGCAGCATGGGGGTTACCTACGAGCAGTACTTC
CDR3 protein: CASSMGVTYEQYF

V gene: TRBV4-3
J gene: TRBJ2-2
clone size: NA
D gene: NA
CDR3 DNA: TGCGCCAGCAGCCAAGCTCTAGAAGGCACCGGCGGGGAGCTGTTTTTT
CDR3 protein: CASSQALEGTGGELFF

V gene: TRBV6-1
J gene: TRBJ1-3
clone size: once
D gene: NA
CDR3 DNA: TGTGCCAGCAGTGAAGTAAGGACGGCTGGAAACACCATATATTTT
CDR3 protein: CASSEVRTAGNTIYF

V gene: TRBV19
J gene: TRBJ2-7
clone size: NA
D gene: NA
CDR3 DNA: TGTGCCAGTAGTGGGTACAGGGACGAGCAGTACTTC
CDR3 protein: CASSGYRDEQYF

V gene: TRBV9
J gene: TRBJ2-2
clone size: NA
D gene: NA
CDR3 DNA: TGTGCCAGCAGCGTAGGCTCCGGGGAGCTGTTTTTT
CDR3 protein: CASSVGSGELFF

V gene: TRBV14
J gene: TRBJ1-1
clone size: once
D gene: NA
CDR3 DNA: TGTGCCAGCAGCTACTTCACCTCTGAAGCTTTCTTT
CDR3 protein: CASSYFTSEAFF

V gene: TRBV10-2
J gene: TRBJ2-3
clone size: NA
D gene: NA
CDR3 DNA: TGCGCCAGCAGTGTAACGACTGAGATGGACCAACTTTTCACAGATACGCAGTATTTT
CDR3 protein: CASSVTTEMDQLFTDTQYF

V gene: TRBV11-3
J gene: TRBJ2-3
clone size: NA
D gene: NA
CDR3 DNA: TGTGCCAGCAGTGATGGAGCGGATACGCAGTATTTT
CDR3 protein: CASSDGADTQYF

V gene: TRBV5-8
J gene: TRBJ1-2
clone size: NA
D gene: NA
CDR3 DNA: TGTGCCAGCAGCTCCTATAAGGGGCCCGCCTATGGCTACACCTTC
CDR3 protein: CASSSYKGPAYGYTF

V gene: TRBV11-2
J gene: TRBJ2-7
clone size: few
D gene: TRBD2
CDR3 DNA: TGTGCCAGCAGCTTAGAACCCAGCGGGGACCTAACAGACTTC
CDR3 protein: CASSLEPSGDLTDF

V gene: TRBV28
J gene: TRBJ1-5
clone size: NA
D gene: NA
CDR3 DNA: TGTGCCAGCAGTTCCCAGACAGCCTCTTATAGCAATCAGCCCCAGCATTTT
CDR3 protein: CASSSQTASYSNQPQHF

V gene: TRBV11-2
J gene: TRBJ2-7
clone size: NA
D gene: NA
CDR3 DNA: TGTGCCAGCAGCTCTCCGAGCACAGGGAAACTCTACGAGCAGTACTTC
CDR3 protein: CASSSPSTGKLYEQYF

V gene: TRBV9
J gene: TRBJ1-2
clone size: NA
D gene: TRBD1
CDR3 DNA: TGTGCCAGCAGCGTGGACAGGGCGAACTATGGCTACACCTTC
CDR3 protein: CASSVDRANYGYTF

V gene: TRBV19
J gene: TRBJ2-7
clone size: NA
D gene: NA
CDR3 DNA: TGTGCCAGTAGTGTGACACAGGGTTACGAGCAGTACTTC
CDR3 protein: CASSVTQGYEQYF

V gene: TRBV9
J gene: TRBJ2-5
clone size: NA
D gene: TRBD2
CDR3 DNA: TGTGCCAGCAGCGTAGGACTAGCGGGGGGTCCCGGCGAAGAGACCCAGTACTTC
CDR3 protein: CASSVGLAGGPGEETQYF

V gene: TRBV4-1
J gene: TRBJ2-7
clone size: NA
D gene: NA
CDR3 DNA: TGCGCCAGCAGCCAAAGACATAGTACAGGGAGCTCCTACGAGCAGTACTTC
CDR3 protein: CASSQRHSTGSSYEQYF

V gene: TRBV19
J gene: TRBJ2-1
clone size: NA
D gene: TRBD1
CDR3 DNA: TGTGCCAGCCTAGGGGACAGGCAGTTCTTC
CDR3 protein: CASLGDRQFF

V gene: TRBV29-1
J gene: TRBJ2-1
clone size: once
D gene: TRBD1
CDR3 DNA: TGCAGCGTTGTAGAGTCGGGGACAGGGGGCGAGAATGAGCAGTTCTTC
CDR3 protein: CSVVESGTGGENEQFF

V gene: TRBV27
J gene: TRBJ2-5
clone size: NA
D gene: TRBD1
CDR3 DNA: TGTGCCAGCAGCGCCGGGACAGGGGATTGGGAGACCCAGTACTTC
CDR3 protein: CASSAGTGDWETQYF

V gene: TRBV27
J gene: TRBJ2-3
clone size: NA
D gene: TRBD2
CDR3 DNA: TGTGCCAGCAGTTCTCTAGCGGGGACAGATACGCAGTATTTT
CDR3 protein: CASSSLAGTDTQYF

V gene: TRBV30
J gene: TRBJ2-3
clone size: once
D gene: NA
CDR3 DNA: TGTGCCTGGAGTGTACAGGGAGGGTATGCAGATACGCAGTATTTT
CDR3 protein: CAWSVQGGYADTQYF

V gene: TRBV6-1
J gene: TRBJ2-2
clone size: NA
D gene: TRBD2
CDR3 DNA: TGTGCCAGCAGTGGAACTAGCGGGAGGGCCTCCGGGGAGCTGTTTTTT
CDR3 protein: CASSGTSGRASGELFF

V gene: TRBV27
J gene: TRBJ2-1
clone size: NA
D gene: NA
CDR3 DNA: TGTGCCAGCAGCCCCTTTAGCCTGACCTCCTCCAATGAGCAGTTCTTC
CDR3 protein: CASSPFSLTSSNEQFF

V gene: TRBV6-5
J gene: TRBJ1-1
clone size: NA
D gene: NA
CDR3 DNA: TGTGCCAGCAGTCGTGAACGGAGCACTGAAGCTTTCTTT
CDR3 protein: CASSRERSTEAFF

V gene: TRBV27
J gene: TRBJ1-6
clone size: NA
D gene: NA
CDR3 DNA: TGTGCCAGCAGCGGACTGCTCGGGGCTTCACCCCTCCACTTT
CDR3 protein: CASSGLLGASPLHF

V gene: TRBV10-3
J gene: TRBJ1-2
clone size: NA
D gene: NA
CDR3 DNA: TGTGCCACTGACAGCGGAGAAGGGAACACTAACTATGGCTACACCTTC
CDR3 protein: CATDSGEGNTNYGYTF

V gene: TRBV19
J gene: TRBJ1-2
clone size: NA
D gene: NA
CDR3 DNA: TGTGCCAGTAGTATCCTGGCAGGGGTCGGCTACACCTTC
CDR3 protein: CASSILAGVGYTF

V gene: TRBV7-6
J gene: TRBJ1-3
clone size: NA
D gene: NA
CDR3 DNA: TGTGCCAGCAGTTTCCTACCGGCCCTCGACACCTACTCTGGAAACACCATATATTTT
CDR3 protein: CASSFLPALDTYSGNTIYF

V gene: TRBV5-3
J gene: TRBJ2-3
clone size: NA
D gene: NA
CDR3 DNA: TGTGCCAGAAGCTTCTTCAGGACCACTAGCACAGATACGCAGTATTTT
CDR3 protein: CARSFFRTTSTDTQYF

V gene: TRBV18
J gene: TRBJ2-7
clone size: NA
D gene: TRBD2
CDR3 DNA: TGTGCCAGCTCACCGGACGGACTAGCGGACTCCTACGAGCAGTACTTC
CDR3 protein: CASSPDGLADSYEQYF

V gene: TRBV28
J gene: TRBJ1-6
clone size: NA
D gene: TRBD1
CDR3 DNA: TGTGCCAGCATCCTCAGGGGGGGCTCCTATAATTCACCCCTCCACTTT
CDR3 protein: CASILRGGSYNSPLHF